A single sample gave rise to the 17 T cell receptor beta chains below, sequenced in a study of cytomegalovirus exposure and HLA in healthy donors. The protocol was immunoSEQ multiplex PCR, while the TCRdb copy is restricted to in-frame clones and leaves out a portion. This table has 250,000 to 400,000 clones, roughly 87% appearing once. The sample taken for sequencing was PBMCs. All receptors derive from a woman in her 30s in good health and CMV-seropositive.

The V gene is TRBV6-5, the J gene TRBJ1-1; D possibly corresponds to TRBD1 (6 bases). The V end was cut by 5 bases, the J end by 11 bases, with 18 bases between. In germline, CDR1 is MNHEY, CDR2 SVGAGI. The CDR3 is made up of 13 amino acids. The CDR3 nucleotides are TGTGCCAGCAGTGACAGGACAGCCTCAGGGGCTTTCTTT. Translation: CASSDRTASGAFF.

V is TRBV11-3 and J is TRBJ2-5; D is perhaps TRBD1 (6 bases). Trimming took off 5 bases at V and 0 bases at J, with 10 bases between the two ends. Germline CDR1 is SGHNT and CDR2 is YENEEA. CDR3 length equals 14 residues. In nucleotides, the CDR3 is TGTGCCAGCAGCCCAACAGGGAACCAAGAGACCCAGTACTTC. Translation gives CASSPTGNQETQYF.

The CDR3 bases are TGTGCCTGGAGTGCTAAAACAGGGTCCTATAATTCACCCCTCCACTTT. Protein product: CAWSAKTGSYNSPLHF. V gene TRBV30 combines with J gene TRBJ1-6; tentatively, D is TRBD1 (6 bases). V was shortened by 1 base and J by 1 base, with 11 bases between the two germline ends. Germline CDR1 and CDR2: GTSNPN and SVGIG (reference sequence). The CDR3 is 16 residues long.

The rearrangement joins TRBV7-9 to TRBJ2-1; D perhaps matches TRBD1 (6 bases). V was shortened by 5 bases and J by 2 bases, with 16 bases between the two germline ends. The CDR3 is 16 residues long. Per germline, CDR1 SEHNR and CDR2 FQNEAQ (reference sequence). The CDR3: CASSGNRAGPYNEQFF. CDR3 coding DNA: TGTGCCAGCAGCGGAAACAGGGCCGGACCCTACAATGAGCAGTTCTTC.

The CDR3 DNA reads TGTGCCAGCAGTTTATTTGGACACAGCAGCGATGGGAAACTGTTTTTT. Amino acids: CASSLFGHSSDGKLFF. The chain has TRBV28 and TRBJ1-4, with D tentatively TRBD1 (5 bases). The CDR3 runs 16 residues. V was clipped by 1 base and J by 11 bases, with 20 bases between them. CDR1 is MDHEN and CDR2 is SYDVKM in the germline V gene.

This sequence joins TRBV5-1 and TRBJ2-3; D may be TRBD2 (5 bases). The CDR3 extends over 16 amino acids. Trimming took off 0 bases at V and 0 bases at J, with 11 bases between the two ends. The germline V gene has CDR1 SGHRS and CDR2 YFSETQ. CDR3 nucleotide sequence: TGCGCCAGCAGCTTGGTATTCCGGGGTAGCACAGATACGCAGTATTTT. Encoded protein: CASSLVFRGSTDTQYF.

V gene TRBV7-6 combines with J gene TRBJ2-3, with D unclear. The germline gives CDR1 SGHVS, CDR2 FNYEAQ. The CDR3 contains 14 residues. The ends were cut back, 5 bases at V and 2 bases at J, with 11 bases in the middle. Here the CDR3 reads CASSPNSATDTQYF. The DNA for the CDR3 is TGTGCCAGCAGCCCTAATTCGGCCACAGATACGCAGTATTTT. Combining the CDR3 with reference TRBV7-6 and TRBJ2-3 gives the whole variable domain GAGVSQSPRYKVTKRGQDVALRCDPISGHVSLYWYRQALGQGPEFLTYFNYEAQQDKSGLPNDRFSAERPEGSISTLTIQRTEQRDSAMYRCASSPNSATDTQYFGPGTRLTVL.

J is TRBJ1-6 and V is TRBV6-1; 8 bases align to TRBD1. CDR3 length: 15 residues. Germline V gene sequence: CDR1 MNHNS, CDR2 SASEGT. V shed 6 bases and J 10 bases; nucleotides not matched to a gene: 11. CDR3 coding DNA: TGTGCCAGCAGCCTAAAAGGACAGGGAGGATCACCCCTCCACTTT. This translates into CASSLKGQGGSPLHF.

The chain is built from TRBV7-9 and TRBJ2-1; D gene uncertain. CDR3 length: 12 residues. The germline V gene encodes CDR1 SEHNR and CDR2 FQNEAQ (reference sequence). V was cut by 1 base and J by 10 bases, with 8 bases left in between. This chain's CDR3 is CASSLESTEQFF. The DNA of the CDR3 is TGTGCCAGCAGCTTAGAATCCACAGAGCAGTTCTTC.

The V gene is TRBV7-6, the J gene TRBJ2-3; D is possibly TRBD1 or TRBD2 (6 bases each). The CDR3 is 13 residues long. Germline values: CDR1 SGHVS, CDR2 FNYEAQ. V lost 5 bases, J lost 6 bases, and 12 bases lay in between. The CDR3 sequence is CASSPEGGDTQYF. The CDR3, as DNA: TGTGCCAGCAGCCCAGAAGGGGGGGATACGCAGTATTTT.

V usage is TRBV30 and J usage is TRBJ1-1; no clear D gene. This CDR3 has 13 residues. In germline, CDR1 is GTSNPN, CDR2 SVGIG (reference sequence). V lost 4 bases and J 1 base, leaving 10 bases between the germline ends. The CDR3 nucleotides are TGTGCCTGGATCGCTGATGGGAACACTGAAGCTTTCTTT. It codes for CAWIADGNTEAFF.

The chain couples TRBV5-6 to TRBJ2-3; 8 bases are a match to TRBD2. This CDR3 region has 14 residues. From germline, CDR1 is SGHDT and CDR2 YYEEEE. Trimming cost V 0 bases and J 6 bases; bases outside gene matches: 3. CDR3 amino acids: CASSLVLAGDTQYF. CDR3 bases: TGTGCCAGCAGCTTGGTGTTAGCGGGGGATACGCAGTATTTT.

About this clone itself: One junction end disagrees with the germline gene, perhaps due to a read error. This CDR3 reads CASSVEADYLQTYF. The CDR3 DNA reads as TGCGCCAGCAGCGTGGAGGCAGACTACCTACAAACTTACTTC. V gene TRBV5-1 combines with J gene TRBJ1-2; D gene uncertain. CDR1 and CDR2 from the germline V gene are SGHRS and YFSETQ. The CDR3 consists of 14 residues.

The chain joins TRBV5-1 to TRBJ2-7; TRBD1 matches at 7 bases. The CDR3 loop spans 14 amino acids. Per germline, CDR1 SGHRS and CDR2 YFSETQ. V shed 4 bases and J 2 bases; nucleotides not matched to a gene: 6. The CDR3 is CASSGLGTAYEQYF. The CDR3 nucleotides are TGCGCCAGCAGCGGACTCGGGACAGCCTACGAGCAGTACTTC.

This clone has only a few counts. The CDR3: CSAGPVGEQFF. CDR3 sequence (DNA): TGCAGTGCTGGGCCAGTGGGTGAGCAGTTCTTC. The chain joins TRBV20-1 to TRBJ2-1; the D is unclear. The CDR3 contains 11 residues. The V end lost 5 bases, the J end lost 9 bases, and 11 bases lay between the germline ends. CDR1 is DFQATT and CDR2 is SNEGSKA in the germline V gene (reference sequence).

The V gene is TRBV9, the J gene TRBJ1-6; D remains ambiguous. The CDR3 is made up of 14 amino acids. Germline-derived CDR1 and CDR2 are SGDLS and YYNGEE. V gave up 3 bases and J gave up 3 bases, with 7 bases separating them. In nucleotides, the CDR3 is TGTGCCAGCAGCGAGAGAGGCTATAATTCACCCCTCCACTTT. It yields the protein CASSERGYNSPLHF.

The V gene is TRBV27, the J gene TRBJ2-7, with 10 bases matching TRBD2. This CDR3 has 17 residues. The V gene's germline CDR1 is MNHEY and CDR2 SMNVEV (reference sequence). J was trimmed by 1 base and V by 5 bases; bases with no gene match: 11. The CDR3: CASSLTYPGLASYEQYF. CDR3 nucleotides: TGTGCCAGCAGTCTAACATACCCGGGACTAGCGTCCTACGAGCAGTACTTC.